The 13 T cell receptor beta chains listed next were all sequenced from one sample in a study of cytomegalovirus exposure and HLA in healthy donors. PCR involved 60 Vbeta and 13 Jbeta primers. Sequencing was performed with immunoSEQ multiplex PCR; in TCRdb, only in-frame clones are kept and a portion is missing. The sample has approximately 170,000 clones; roughly three quarters are singletons. The sequencing sample was made of PBMCs. The source is a woman aged 40 to 49 in good health and CMV-seropositive.

This chain uses TRBV29-1 with TRBJ2-4, with TRBD1 matching 8 bases. This CDR3 is 13 amino acids long. Germline-derived CDR1 and CDR2 are SQVTM and ANQGSEA. V trimming: 6 bases; J trimming: 12 bases; junction bases outside the gene matches: 13. CDR3 coding DNA: TGCAGCGTCGCTCCGGGACAGGACGGCAGTCAGTACTTC. As protein: CSVAPGQDGSQYF.

The chain links TRBV11-2 to TRBJ2-7, with TRBD1 matching over 9 bases. The CDR3 sequence is 15 residues long. The germline CDR1 and CDR2 sequences are SGHAT and FQNNGV. V lost 5 bases, J lost 2 bases, and 7 bases stayed unmatched. The DNA of the CDR3 is TGTGCCAGCAGCATGGGACAGGGTTATGCCTACGAGCAGTACTTC. This encodes CASSMGQGYAYEQYF.

The chain is built from TRBV7-8 and TRBJ1-3; 7 bases fit TRBD1. This CDR3 has 15 residues. Germline trimming cut 2 bases from V and 4 bases from J; bases unmatched to any gene: 5. Looked up from germline, CDR1 is SGHVS and CDR2 is FQNEAQ. The CDR3 coding sequence is TGTGCCAGCAGCTTAAGCAGGGGGAAAGGAAACACCATATATTTT. It codes for CASSLSRGKGNTIYF.

This chain connects TRBV11-1 to TRBJ2-3; D is uncertain. CDR3 length: 12 amino acids. CDR1 is SGHAT and CDR2 is FQDESV in the germline V gene (reference sequence). With 5 bases removed from V and 4 bases from J, the gap between germline ends came to 7 bases. The CDR3 sequence: CASSPYSDTQYF. Written as DNA, the CDR3 is TGTGCCAGCAGCCCGTATTCAGATACGCAGTATTTT.

V and J are TRBV30 and TRBJ1-2; tentative D call: TRBD1 (5 bases). The CDR3 has 15 amino acids. V gave up 8 bases and J gave up 8 bases, with 27 bases separating them. The germline V gene has CDR1 GTSNPN and CDR2 SVGIG (reference sequence). CDR3 sequence reads: CAMEGLKGFFGGYTF. CDR3 nucleotide sequence: TGTGCCATGGAGGGGTTAAAGGGATTTTTTGGCGGCTACACCTTC.

The V and J genes are TRBV7-2 and TRBJ1-6; D perhaps matches TRBD1 (5 bases). The CDR3 spans 13 residues. Germline V lookup: CDR1 SGHTA, CDR2 FQGNSA. The ends were cut back, 1 base at V and 8 bases at J, with 6 bases in the middle. The CDR3 DNA is TGTGCCAGCAGCTTAGTGACAGATTCACCCCTCCACTTT. Its translation is CASSLVTDSPLHF.

The gene calls are TRBV2 and TRBJ1-4; 10 bases agree with TRBD1. This CDR3 is built from 15 residues. The V gene's germline CDR1 is SNHLY and CDR2 FYNNEI. V was pared by 1 base and J by 5 bases, with 1 base of the junction left unmatched. The CDR3, as DNA: TGTGCCAGCAGTGAAGGGGGACAGGGGAATGAAAAACTGTTTTTT. Residues: CASSEGGQGNEKLFF.

J is TRBJ2-1 and V is TRBV5-1; D may be TRBD2 (7 bases). The CDR3 is made up of 16 amino acids. The V gene's germline CDR1 is SGHRS and CDR2 YFSETQ. Trimming removed 1 base at V and 7 bases at J, with 18 bases between. This chain's CDR3 is CASSLYGGPNMNEQFF. As DNA, the CDR3 is TGCGCCAGCAGCTTGTACGGGGGGCCAAATATGAATGAGCAGTTCTTC.

This clone was seen a few times. Germline and junction disagree at one end, which may indicate a read error. CDR3 sequence (DNA): TGTGCCACCAGCAGAGATCCTATGAATCTGCCCCAGCATTTT. Translation gives CATSRDPMNLPQHF. J is TRBJ1-5 and V is TRBV15; D is ambiguous. The CDR3 has 14 residues. Germline lookup yields CDR1 LNHNV and CDR2 YYDKDF (reference sequence). Full variable domain (outside the CDR3, taken from reference TRBV15 and TRBJ1-5): DAMVIQNPRYQVTQFGKPVTLSCSQTLNHNVMYWYQQKSSQAPKLLFHYYDKDFNNEADTPDNFQSRRPNTSFCFLDIRSPGLGDTAMYLCATSRDPMNLPQHFGDGTRLSIL.

V and J are TRBV19 and TRBJ1-2, with D possibly TRBD1 on 5 matching bases. The CDR3 extends over 15 amino acids. The V gene lost 4 bases and the J gene lost 1 base, with 13 bases spanning the gap. Germline assignment: CDR1 LNHDA and CDR2 SQIVND (reference sequence). The CDR3 is CASSTSGFGNYGYTF. CDR3 DNA: TGTGCCAGTAGTACCTCAGGGTTCGGTAACTATGGCTACACCTTC.

The gene calls are TRBV5-5 and TRBJ2-1; the match to TRBD1 covers 12 bases. CDR1 and CDR2 from the germline V gene are SGHKS and YYEKEE (reference sequence). V gave up 4 bases and J gave up 11 bases; unmatched junction bases: 10. This CDR3 has 15 amino acids. The CDR3, as DNA: TGTGCCAGCAGCGTACCGGGACAGGGGGCAGGGAAGCAGTTCTTC. This translates into CASSVPGQGAGKQFF. The full variable domain, with the rest looked up from reference TRBV5-5 and TRBJ2-1, is DAGVTQSPTHLIKTRGQQVTLRCSPISGHKSVSWYQQVLGQGPQFIFQYYEKEERGRGNFPDRFSARQFPNYSSELNVNALLLGDSALYLCASSVPGQGAGKQFFGPGTRLTVL.

The chain links TRBV6-4 to TRBJ2-2, with a possible D match to TRBD1 (6 bases). This CDR3 is built from 13 residues. CDR1 MRHNA and CDR2 SNTAGT come from the germline V gene. With 4 bases removed from V and 7 bases from J, the gap between germline ends came to 10 bases. Written as DNA, the CDR3 is TGTGCCAGCAGTGCGGACAGTTTCGGGGAGCTGTTTTTT. It translates to CASSADSFGELFF.

The CDR3, as DNA: TGCAGCGTTGTGGCCCGGGACAGGGGAAATTCCTGGGATGAAAAACTGTTTTTT. Translation gives CSVVARDRGNSWDEKLFF. The chain employs TRBV29-1 and TRBJ1-4; 10 positions match TRBD1. The CDR3 runs 18 residues. Germline assignment: CDR1 SQVTM and CDR2 ANQGSEA. V shed 4 bases and J 6 bases; nucleotides not matched to a gene: 17.